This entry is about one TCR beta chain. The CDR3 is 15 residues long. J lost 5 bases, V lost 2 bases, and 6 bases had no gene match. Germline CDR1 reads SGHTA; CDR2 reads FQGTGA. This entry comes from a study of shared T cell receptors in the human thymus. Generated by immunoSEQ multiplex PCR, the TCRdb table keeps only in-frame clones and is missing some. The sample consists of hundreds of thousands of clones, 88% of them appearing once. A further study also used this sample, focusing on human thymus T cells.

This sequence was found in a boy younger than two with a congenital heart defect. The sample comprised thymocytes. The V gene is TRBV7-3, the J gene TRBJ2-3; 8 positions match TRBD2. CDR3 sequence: CASSLAAGARDTQYF. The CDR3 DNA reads TGTGCCAGCAGCTTAGCAGCGGGAGCTAGAGATACGCAGTATTTT.